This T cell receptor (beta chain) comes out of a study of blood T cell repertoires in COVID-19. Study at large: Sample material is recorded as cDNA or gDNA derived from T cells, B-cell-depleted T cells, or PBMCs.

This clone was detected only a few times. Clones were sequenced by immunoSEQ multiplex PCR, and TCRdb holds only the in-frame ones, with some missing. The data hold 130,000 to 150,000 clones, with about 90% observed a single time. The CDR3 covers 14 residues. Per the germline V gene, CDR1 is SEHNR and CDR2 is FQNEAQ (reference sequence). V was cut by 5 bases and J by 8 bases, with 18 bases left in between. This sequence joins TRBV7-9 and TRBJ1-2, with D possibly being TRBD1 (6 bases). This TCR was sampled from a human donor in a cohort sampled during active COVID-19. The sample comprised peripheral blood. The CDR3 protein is CASSLTTGLDGYTF. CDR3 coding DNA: TGTGCCAGCAGCCTAACCACAGGGCTCGACGGCTACACCTTC.